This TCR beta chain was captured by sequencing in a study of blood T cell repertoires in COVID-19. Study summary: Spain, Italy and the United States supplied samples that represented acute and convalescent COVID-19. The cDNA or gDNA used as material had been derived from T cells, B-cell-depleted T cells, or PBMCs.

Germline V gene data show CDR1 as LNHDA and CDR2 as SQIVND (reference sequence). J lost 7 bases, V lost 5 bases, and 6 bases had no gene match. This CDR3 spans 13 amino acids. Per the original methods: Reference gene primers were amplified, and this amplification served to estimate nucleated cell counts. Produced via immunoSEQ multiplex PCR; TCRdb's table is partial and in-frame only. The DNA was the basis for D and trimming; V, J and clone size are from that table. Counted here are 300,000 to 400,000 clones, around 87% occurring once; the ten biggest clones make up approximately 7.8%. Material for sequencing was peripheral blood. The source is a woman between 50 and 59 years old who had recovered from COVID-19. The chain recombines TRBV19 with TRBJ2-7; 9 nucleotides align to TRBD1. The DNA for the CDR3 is TGTGCCAGTAGTCGGGGACAGGGCGGGGAGCAGTACTTC. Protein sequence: CASSRGQGGEQYF.